This T cell receptor (beta chain) was captured by sequencing in a study of blood T cell repertoires in COVID-19. CDR3 length: 14 residues. Germline CDR1 is SGHNT and CDR2 is YYREEE (reference sequence). V shed 7 bases and J 0 bases; nucleotides not matched to a gene: 6. In the original analysis: Counts of nucleated cells, estimated from reference gene primer amplification, were obtained. The protocol was immunoSEQ multiplex PCR, while the TCRdb copy is restricted to in-frame clones and leaves out a portion. For V, J and clone size, that table is used; D and trimming come from the DNA. The profile shows approximately 130,000 clones, approximately 77% of them singletons.

The rearrangement joins TRBV5-4 to TRBJ1-1; 7 bases match TRBD1. The sequence came from an older man with acute or convalescent COVID-19. The sequenced sample consisted of peripheral blood. The CDR3, as DNA: TGTGCCAGCGCAGTTAGGGGGCTGAACACTGAAGCTTTCTTT. Translating gives CASAVRGLNTEAFF.